This section outlines one T cell receptor beta chain sequence together with its context. Trimming left V 3 bases short and J 0 bases short, with 19 bases between. The CDR3 length is 18 residues. Germline assignment: CDR1 MGHDK and CDR2 SYGVNS. Sequencing used immunoSEQ multiplex PCR; TCRdb keeps in-frame clones, though not all of them. The table records about 170,000 clones, approximately 86% of them present only once. The sample comes from a study of blood T cell repertoires in COVID-19. The specimen was peripheral blood. This chain links TRBV25-1 with TRBJ2-3; D unclear. The clonotype comes from a man aged 65 to 85 with acute or convalescent COVID-19. CDR3 sequence (DNA): TGTGCCAGCAGTGATTTTTACAGCACGAGACCTAGCACAGATACGCAGTATTTT. Its protein product is CASSDFYSTRPSTDTQYF.